The 28 T cell receptor beta chains reported below all come from one sample, sequenced in a study of cytomegalovirus exposure and HLA in healthy donors (dated by TCRdb to 2017 to 2019). Receptor amplification or capture employed the immunoSEQ multiplex PCR assay. A mixture of 60 forward primers for TCR Vbeta segments and 13 reverse primers for TCR Jbeta segments was used in the multiplex PCR. TCRdb re-hosts the immuneACCESS table, in-frame sequences only. Its copies lack some clones; in the studies checked, an unresolved V gene accounts for under half of them, and the cause for the rest is not known. For this sample the table gives 100,000 to 150,000 clones, of which 75% to 85% were detected only once. Together, the top ten hold 2.5% to 3% of the sample. Sequenced input: PBMCs. These receptor sequences come from a woman aged 18-29 years in good health and CMV-seropositive.

Only a few counts were recorded for this clone. This chain uses TRBV27 with TRBJ2-4; 8 positions agree with TRBD2. There are 16 residues in the CDR3. The J segment lost 7 bases and the V segment lost 4 bases, leaving 12 bases of the junction unmatched. CDR1 and CDR2 (germline): MNHEY, SMNVEV (reference sequence). CDR3 residues: CASSSPGGAGDNIQYF. The CDR3 nucleotides are TGTGCCAGCAGTTCGCCCGGGGGGGCGGGGGATAACATTCAGTACTTC.

This sequence joins TRBV11-2 and TRBJ2-5; 12 bases are shared with TRBD2. Judging by the DNA end, TRBJ2-7 fits better; the J call may be wrong. CDR1 and CDR2 (germline): SGHAT, FQNNGV. The CDR3 has 17 amino acids. Here the CDR3 reads CASSLRATSGGLYEQYF. The CDR3 DNA reads TGTGCCAGCAGCTTGAGAGCTACTAGCGGGGGGCTCTACGAGCAGTACTTC.

The chain is built from TRBV6-5 and TRBJ1-2; D is possibly TRBD1 (6 bases). The CDR3 extends over 16 amino acids. V lost 4 bases to trimming and J lost 1 base, with 16 bases between them. CDR1 is MNHEY and CDR2 is SVGAGI in the germline V gene. The chain's CDR3 is CASSSSTGLLNYGYTF. CDR3 DNA sequence: TGTGCCAGCAGTTCCTCAACAGGGCTGCTTAACTATGGCTACACCTTC.

The chain uses TRBV11-2 and TRBJ2-3; tentative D call: TRBD2 (6 bases). V was clipped by 1 base and J by 8 bases, with 10 bases between them. Germline CDR1 SGHAT, CDR2 FQNNGV. CDR3 length equals 13 residues. The CDR3 region is CASSLGSAGTQYF. Written as DNA, the CDR3 is TGTGCCAGCAGCTTAGGCTCAGCGGGTACGCAGTATTTT. The complete variable domain, with remaining parts taken from reference TRBV11-2 and TRBJ2-3, reads EAGVAQSPRYKIIEKRQSVAFWCNPISGHATLYWYQQILGQGPKLLIQFQNNGVVDDSQLPKDRFSAERLKGVDSTLKIQPAKLEDSAVYLCASSLGSAGTQYFGPGTRLTVL.

With regard to this clone: Germline and junction disagree at one end, which may indicate a read error. The chain employs TRBV7-9 and TRBJ2-7; weak D call: TRBD1 (6 bases). CDR1 SEHNR and CDR2 FQNEAQ come from the germline V gene (reference sequence). The CDR3 extends over 13 amino acids. CDR3 residues: CSSSLGQSYEQYF. DNA for the CDR3: TGTTCCAGCAGCCTCGGACAGTCCTACGAGCAGTACTTC.

V gene TRBV7-9 combines with J gene TRBJ2-5; 8 nucleotides match TRBD2. The CDR3 covers 15 residues. Germline assignment: CDR1 SEHNR and CDR2 FQNEAQ (reference sequence). With 5 bases clipped from V and 4 bases from J, the junction kept 9 bases outside the gene matches. The CDR3 sequence is CASSDGTRGRETQYF. The CDR3 DNA reads TGTGCCAGCAGCGACGGGACTAGGGGCAGAGAGACCCAGTACTTC. The full variable domain, with the rest looked up from reference TRBV7-9 and TRBJ2-5, is DTGVSQNPRHKITKRGQNVTFRCDPISEHNRLYWYRQTLGQGPEFLTYFQNEAQLEKSRLLSDRFSAERPKGSFSTLEIQRTEQGDSAMYLCASSDGTRGRETQYFGPGTRLLVL.

The genes are TRBV6-6 and TRBJ2-3; 9 bases agree with TRBD2. CDR1 MNHNY and CDR2 SVGAGI come from the germline V gene (reference sequence). This CDR3 is built from 15 residues. V trimming: 2 bases; J trimming: 5 bases; junction bases outside the gene matches: 5. In DNA, the CDR3 is TGTGCCAGCAGTTACGGGCGGGGGGGCCAAGATACGCAGTATTTT. Translation gives CASSYGRGGQDTQYF.

V is TRBV6-5 and J is TRBJ1-1; 8 nucleotides line up with TRBD1. The CDR3 spans 13 residues. Germline V gene lookup returns CDR1 MNHEY and CDR2 SVGAGI. Trimming removed 8 bases from V and 5 bases from J; junction bases left unmatched: 7. CDR3: CASADRGGTEAFF. The CDR3 DNA follows: TGTGCCAGCGCCGACAGGGGCGGGACTGAAGCTTTCTTT.

The chain couples TRBV15 to TRBJ2-7; weak D call: TRBD1 (6 bases). Trimming took off 4 bases at V and 5 bases at J, with 12 bases between the two ends. Germline lookup yields CDR1 LNHNV and CDR2 YYDKDF (reference sequence). CDR3 length: 13 residues. The CDR3 loop is CATSTGQTDEQYF. The CDR3 DNA reads TGTGCCACCAGCACTGGACAGACAGACGAGCAGTACTTC.

This sequence joins TRBV19 and TRBJ1-1; D is unclear. V lost 7 bases, J lost 3 bases, and 9 bases lay in between. Germline V CDR1 and CDR2: LNHDA, SQIVND (reference sequence). CDR3 length: 12 residues. DNA of the CDR3: TGTGCCAGTATGAGCGGGTACACTGAAGCTTTCTTT. This sequence encodes CASMSGYTEAFF.

The chain links TRBV11-3 to TRBJ2-1; D gene unclear. This CDR3 has 13 residues. V lost 3 bases and J lost 3, with 6 bases in between. Germline CDR1 is SGHNT and CDR2 is YENEEA. This CDR3 reads CASSFRVYNEQFF. DNA of the CDR3: TGTGCCAGCAGCTTTCGAGTCTACAATGAGCAGTTCTTC.

The J gene is TRBJ2-2, the V gene TRBV7-6; 8 nucleotides line up with TRBD2. CDR3 length equals 14 residues. With V trimmed by 4 bases and J by 4 bases, 2 bases remained unmatched. Germline V gene data show CDR1 as SGHVS and CDR2 as FNYEAQ. The CDR3, as DNA: TGTGCCAGCAGCTACGGGGGGGGCACCGGGGAGCTGTTTTTT. Protein product: CASSYGGGTGELFF.

The chain uses TRBV7-6 and TRBJ2-3, with 11 bases that match TRBD2. With 5 bases clipped from V and 4 bases from J, the junction kept 11 bases outside the gene matches. The germline gives CDR1 SGHVS, CDR2 FNYEAQ. The CDR3 loop spans 17 amino acids. CDR3 residues: CASSRPVAGGPADTQYF. CDR3 DNA: TGTGCCAGCAGCCGACCGGTAGCGGGGGGGCCGGCAGATACGCAGTATTTT. The whole variable domain, filled in from reference TRBV7-6 and TRBJ2-3, reads GAGVSQSPRYKVTKRGQDVALRCDPISGHVSLYWYRQALGQGPEFLTYFNYEAQQDKSGLPNDRFSAERPEGSISTLTIQRTEQRDSAMYRCASSRPVAGGPADTQYFGPGTRLTVL.

The chain couples TRBV6-5 to TRBJ1-2; D possibly corresponds to TRBD1 (5 bases). Germline lookup yields CDR1 MNHEY and CDR2 SVGAGI. V was clipped by 2 bases and J by 6 bases, with 10 bases between them. The CDR3 runs to 13 residues. The CDR3 DNA sequence: TGTGCCAGCAGTTACGGCGCAGGGAATGGCTACACCTTC. Protein: CASSYGAGNGYTF.

The chain combines TRBV28 with TRBJ2-5; 11 bases map to TRBD1. The germline gives CDR1 MDHEN, CDR2 SYDVKM. The CDR3 spans 13 residues. V dropped 7 bases and J dropped 7; count of bases not matched to a gene: 5. Here the CDR3 reads CASTRTGGMTQYF. The CDR3 coding sequence is TGTGCCAGCACCCGGACAGGGGGCATGACCCAGTACTTC.

In its sample, this clone was seen once. The chain has TRBV18 and TRBJ1-2, with D unclear. Trimming left V 2 bases short and J 8 bases short, with 18 bases between. Germline values: CDR1 KGHSH, CDR2 LQKENI. This CDR3 has 15 amino acids. Here the CDR3 DNA reads TGTGCCAGCTCACCATTATCCGGGTCCCAAAGGGGCTACACCTTC. Translated: CASSPLSGSQRGYTF.

This clone was recorded once. This sequence joins TRBV9 and TRBJ2-3; D call uncertain. This CDR3 is 16 amino acids long. Germline loops: CDR1 SGDLS, CDR2 YYNGEE. V was trimmed by 4 bases and J by 3 bases, leaving 18 bases between them. CDR3 residues: CASSPTVRAETDTQYF. DNA for the CDR3: TGTGCCAGCAGCCCAACTGTGAGAGCTGAAACAGATACGCAGTATTTT.

This clone was found a few times. The sample contains more than one DNA sequence encoding this CDR3. The chain couples TRBV6-5 to TRBJ1-5, with 7 bases lining up with TRBD1. This CDR3 is built from 14 residues. CDR1 and CDR2 (germline): MNHEY, SVGAGI. With 10 bases clipped from V and 0 bases from J, the junction kept 6 bases outside the gene matches. CDR3 amino acids: CAISTGDSNQPQHF. CDR3 in DNA: TGTGCCATCTCAACAGGGGATAGCAATCAGCCCCAGCATTTT.

This clone was recorded only once. The rearrangement uses TRBV7-9 and TRBJ2-3, with 8 positions matching TRBD1. V shed 1 base and J 2 bases; nucleotides not matched to a gene: 5. This CDR3 contains 16 residues. Germline V gives CDR1 SEHNR, CDR2 FQNEAQ (reference sequence). CDR3 nucleotides: TGTGCCAGCAGCTTAGTTACAGGGGGTTACACAGATACGCAGTATTTT. It encodes CASSLVTGGYTDTQYF. Full variable domain (remainder filled in from reference TRBV7-9 and TRBJ2-3): DTGVSQNPRHKITKRGQNVTFRCDPISEHNRLYWYRQTLGQGPEFLTYFQNEAQLEKSRLLSDRFSAERPKGSFSTLEIQRTEQGDSAMYLCASSLVTGGYTDTQYFGPGTRLTVL.

The chain is built from TRBV7-9 and TRBJ2-5; the D is unclear. Gene TRBJ2-7 matches the end of the DNA better, so the J call may be wrong. This CDR3 has 16 residues. Germline V gene lookup returns CDR1 SEHNR and CDR2 FQNEAQ (reference sequence). In DNA, the CDR3 is TGTGCCAGCAGCGAATATAGACTGTTGAGCTCCTACGAGCAGTACTTC. Its translation: CASSEYRLLSSYEQYF.

This clone was seen a few times. This chain uses TRBV10-1 with TRBJ2-1; 13 positions match TRBD2. Trimming removed 0 bases from V and 7 bases from J; junction bases left unmatched: 12. The CDR3 covers 19 residues. The germline V gene encodes CDR1 WNHNN and CDR2 SYGVQD (reference sequence). The CDR3 reads CASSESFGGLAGVRNEQFF. The CDR3 region has the DNA TGCGCCAGCAGTGAGTCCTTCGGCGGACTAGCGGGGGTTCGTAATGAGCAGTTCTTC.

This clone was picked up one time. The gene calls are TRBV28 and TRBJ1-6; D is uncertain. CDR1 MDHEN and CDR2 SYDVKM come from the germline V gene. The CDR3 spans 13 residues. V lost 4 bases and J 10 bases, leaving 11 bases between the germline ends. CDR3 nucleotides: TGTGCCAGCAGTTCTCCGTCGGGGTCACCCCTCCACTTT. It is translated as CASSSPSGSPLHF. Full variable domain (missing parts from reference TRBV28 and TRBJ1-6): DVKVTQSSRYLVKRTGEKVFLECVQDMDHENMFWYRQDPGLGLRLIYFSYDVKMKEKGDIPEGYSVSREKKERFSLILESASTNQTSMYLCASSSPSGSPLHFGNGTRLTVT.

The rearrangement links TRBV7-6 to TRBJ2-1, with 14 bases matching TRBD2. CDR3 size: 16 residues. Germline CDR1 is SGHVS and CDR2 is FNYEAQ. The V segment lost 5 bases and the J segment 6 bases; nucleotides outside the gene matches: 6. The CDR3 region is CASSLGLAGALNEQFF. In nucleotides, the CDR3 is TGTGCCAGCAGCCTGGGACTAGCGGGAGCTCTCAATGAGCAGTTCTTC.

The chain has TRBV6-5 and TRBJ2-7; TRBD1 matches at 10 bases. Germline loops: CDR1 MNHEY, CDR2 SVGAGI. The CDR3 extends over 14 amino acids. The junction had 6 bases not matched to a gene; V was cut back by 6 bases and J by 4 bases. In nucleotides, the CDR3 is TGTGCCAGCAGGAGGACAGGGGGGGTTTACGAGCAGTACTTC. Protein sequence: CASRRTGGVYEQYF.

The chain employs TRBV25-1 and TRBJ1-4, with D maybe TRBD1 (5 bases). V lost 8 bases to trimming and J lost 10 bases, with 17 bases between them. This CDR3 has 13 residues. The germline V gene has CDR1 MGHDK and CDR2 SYGVNS. Here the CDR3 reads CASGGLPEGKLFF. As DNA, the CDR3 is TGTGCCAGCGGGGGACTCCCGGAGGGAAAACTGTTTTTT.

The J gene is TRBJ1-1, the V gene TRBV18; maybe TRBD1 (5 bases). CDR1 and CDR2 from the germline V gene are KGHSH and LQKENI. This CDR3 region has 14 residues. The V end lost 6 bases, the J end lost 2 bases, and 13 bases lay between the germline ends. In DNA, the CDR3 is TGTGCCAGCTCCCAGGGACTGACTAACACTGAAGCTTTCTTT. Encoded protein: CASSQGLTNTEAFF.

This chain uses TRBV27 with TRBJ2-7; 8 bases map to TRBD1. J gave up 3 bases and V 8 bases, and 12 bases lay outside the gene matches. CDR3 length: 15 amino acids. Germline CDR1 and CDR2: MNHEY and SMNVEV (reference sequence). CDR3 sequence reads: CASLLRAGGFYEQYF. The CDR3 DNA sequence: TGTGCCAGCCTCCTCCGGGCAGGGGGCTTCTACGAGCAGTACTTC.

The V call is TRBV2, the J call TRBJ1-2; D perhaps matches TRBD1 (6 bases). V lost 4 bases and J 8 bases, leaving 8 bases between the germline ends. This CDR3 is built from 11 residues. Germline CDR1 is SNHLY and CDR2 is FYNNEI. The CDR3 sequence: CASSVGGGYTF. For the CDR3, the DNA is TGTGCCAGCAGTGTTGGGGGCGGCTACACCTTC. Complete variable domain (other parts from reference TRBV2 and TRBJ1-2): EPEVTQTPSHQVTQMGQEVILRCVPISNHLYFYWYRQILGQKVEFLVSFYNNEISEKSEIFDDQFSVERPDGSNFTLKIRSTKLEDSAMYFCASSVGGGYTFGSGTRLTVV.